The 19 T cell receptor beta chains below all came from one sample that was sequenced in a study of cytomegalovirus exposure and HLA in healthy donors. Use of 60 Vbeta and 13 Jbeta primers characterized the PCR. The data were produced by immunoSEQ multiplex PCR, yet TCRdb's version contains in-frame clones alone and is incomplete. The sample has more than 80,000 clones, approximately 71% seen once. The sequenced sample consisted of PBMCs. The source is a man in his forties or fifties in good health and CMV-seronegative.

The rearrangement links TRBV28 to TRBJ2-3; 8 bases fit TRBD2. Germline loops: CDR1 MDHEN, CDR2 SYDVKM. J lost 0 bases, V lost 1 base, and 9 bases had no gene match. This CDR3 has 18 residues. CDR3 amino acids: CASSLYSSGYPSTDTQYF. CDR3 nucleotide sequence: TGTGCCAGCAGTTTATATTCTAGCGGGTACCCTAGCACAGATACGCAGTATTTT.

The J gene is TRBJ2-1, the V gene TRBV5-1; 9 positions agree with TRBD2. V dropped 0 bases and J dropped 9; count of bases not matched to a gene: 4. CDR3 size: 14 residues. Germline V gene data show CDR1 as SGHRS and CDR2 as YFSETQ. The CDR3: CASSLGVAGVEQFF. The CDR3 nucleotides are TGCGCCAGCAGCTTGGGGGTAGCGGGGGTTGAGCAGTTCTTC.

The chain couples TRBV15 to TRBJ2-7; TRBD2 matches 11 bases. There are 16 residues in the CDR3. CDR1 is LNHNV, CDR2 YYDKDF, per germline (reference sequence). J was trimmed by 0 bases and V by 1 base; bases with no gene match: 2. The CDR3 loop reads CATSRGLAGSSYEQYF. The CDR3, as DNA: TGTGCCACCAGCAGAGGACTAGCGGGAAGCTCCTACGAGCAGTACTTC.

In nucleotides, the CDR3 is TGTGCCTGGAGTCCAGATGTAGCGGGACGAGAGACCCAGTACTTC. Encoded protein: CAWSPDVAGRETQYF. V is TRBV30 and J is TRBJ2-5; TRBD2 agrees at 8 bases. Germline-derived CDR1 and CDR2 are GTSNPN and SVGIG (reference sequence). The CDR3 has 15 amino acids. V trimming: 2 bases; J trimming: 4 bases; junction bases outside the gene matches: 9.

V is TRBV18 and J is TRBJ1-4; 8 bases line up with TRBD1. CDR1 and CDR2 (germline): KGHSH, LQKENI. V shed 0 bases and J 8 bases; nucleotides not matched to a gene: 5. CDR3 length: 15 amino acids. CDR3 amino acids: CASSPPNRGDEKLFF. DNA of the CDR3: TGTGCCAGCTCACCACCGAACAGGGGGGACGAAAAACTGTTTTTT.

V usage is TRBV5-6 and J usage is TRBJ1-4, with D unresolved. Trimming left V 7 bases short and J 4 bases short, with 17 bases between. Per the germline V gene, CDR1 is SGHDT and CDR2 is YYEEEE. This CDR3 comprises 15 residues. The CDR3 region is CASGGFRTDNEKLFF. The CDR3 DNA sequence: TGTGCCAGCGGCGGGTTTAGGACGGATAATGAAAAACTGTTTTTT.

The chain carries TRBV27 and TRBJ1-4; 7 bases align to TRBD1. The CDR3 is 16 residues long. The V gene end was trimmed by 5 bases and the J gene end by 6 bases; junction bases not matched to a gene: 12. The V gene's germline CDR1 is MNHEY and CDR2 SMNVEV (reference sequence). The DNA for the CDR3 is TGTGCCAGCAGTCTAACCGGACAGGTTCGTTATGAAAAACTGTTTTTT. It is translated as CASSLTGQVRYEKLFF.

This rearrangement joins TRBV28 to TRBJ1-1; D not certain. This CDR3 spans 14 amino acids. The V gene lost 7 bases and the J gene lost 1 base, with 13 bases spanning the gap. Germline CDR1 MDHEN, CDR2 SYDVKM. CDR3 sequence reads: CASTTRTGNTEAFF. The CDR3 DNA sequence: TGTGCCAGCACCACAAGGACTGGGAACACTGAAGCTTTCTTT.

This clone was detected once. The chain links TRBV7-2 to TRBJ2-3, with a weak D call TRBD2 (6 bases). In germline, CDR1 is SGHTA, CDR2 FQGNSA. This CDR3 is built from 14 residues. Trimming removed 4 bases at V and 0 bases at J, with 8 bases between. The CDR3 spells CASSSTRSTDTQYF. In DNA, the CDR3 is TGTGCCAGCAGCTCGACTAGGAGCACAGATACGCAGTATTTT.

A few counts support this clone. Other DNA variants within this sample encode the same CDR3. V is TRBV5-1 and J is TRBJ1-1; D is ambiguous. Trimming removed 1 base from V and 2 bases from J, with 6 bases in between. Germline V CDR1 and CDR2: SGHRS, YFSETQ. There are 13 residues in the CDR3. The CDR3 nucleotides read TGCGCCAGCAGCTTGCAGGAAAACACTGAAGCTTTCTTT. It codes for CASSLQENTEAFF. The full variable domain, with the rest looked up from reference TRBV5-1 and TRBJ1-1, is KAGVTQTPRYLIKTRGQQVTLSCSPISGHRSVSWYQQTPGQGLQFLFEYFSETQRNKGNFPGRFSGRQFSNSRSEMNVSTLELGDSALYLCASSLQENTEAFFGQGTRLTVV.

The chain joins TRBV4-2 to TRBJ2-1; maybe TRBD2 (6 bases). From germline, CDR1 is LGHNA and CDR2 YNFKEQ. The CDR3 is made up of 19 amino acids. The V gene lost 0 bases and the J gene lost 5 bases, with 23 bases spanning the gap. The CDR3 spells CASSQDPMGSGRLHNEQFF. CDR3 bases: TGTGCCAGCAGCCAAGATCCGATGGGGAGTGGGAGGCTACACAATGAGCAGTTCTTC.

The gene calls are TRBV4-3 and TRBJ1-5; D is unclear. Trimming stripped 0 bases from V and 4 bases from J, with 10 bases between. This CDR3 is 15 amino acids long. Germline values: CDR1 LGHNA, CDR2 YSLEER. The CDR3 sequence is CASSQDSSRNQPQHF. The CDR3 DNA follows: TGCGCCAGCAGCCAAGACTCCTCGAGGAATCAGCCCCAGCATTTT.

The rearrangement uses TRBV9 and TRBJ2-2; perhaps TRBD2 as D (6 bases). The CDR3 has 14 residues. Trimming stripped 4 bases from V and 6 bases from J, with 13 bases between. CDR1 is SGDLS, CDR2 YYNGEE, per germline. Here the CDR3 reads CASSFPREAGELFF. The CDR3, as DNA: TGTGCCAGCAGCTTTCCTAGGGAGGCCGGGGAGCTGTTTTTT. Supplemented by reference TRBV9 and TRBJ2-2, the full variable domain reads DSGVTQTPKHLITATGQRVTLRCSPRSGDLSVYWYQQSLDQGLQFLIQYYNGEERAKGNILERFSAQQFPDLHSELNLSSLELGDSALYFCASSFPREAGELFFGEGSRLTVL.

The V gene is TRBV14, the J gene TRBJ1-1; 7 positions match TRBD1. Per the germline V gene, CDR1 is SGHDN and CDR2 is FVKESK. This CDR3 contains 17 residues. Unmatched junction bases numbered 12, after V lost 0 bases and J lost 5 bases. In DNA, the CDR3 is TGTGCCAGCAGCCAAGAGCCAGGGGGTATTAGGTCGACTGAAGCTTTCTTT. Its protein product is CASSQEPGGIRSTEAFF.

This clone was counted between two and nine times. The chain combines TRBV27 with TRBJ2-3, with D possibly TRBD1 on 6 matching bases. Looked up from germline, CDR1 is MNHEY and CDR2 is SMNVEV (reference sequence). The CDR3 has 15 residues. V lost 6 bases to trimming and J lost 1 base, with 14 bases between them. The CDR3 sequence: CASRAPRQGTDTQYF. CDR3 nucleotide sequence: TGTGCCAGCAGGGCACCAAGACAGGGCACAGATACGCAGTATTTT.

The V gene is TRBV30, the J gene TRBJ1-2; no definite D call. V lost 4 bases and J lost 2, with 5 bases in between. Germline V gene data show CDR1 as GTSNPN and CDR2 as SVGIG (reference sequence). CDR3 length equals 11 residues. The CDR3 loop reads CAWTANYGYTF. CDR3 bases: TGTGCCTGGACAGCGAACTATGGCTACACCTTC.

The chain has TRBV29-1 and TRBJ2-6; TRBD1 might be the D (5 bases). Germline CDR1 and CDR2: SQVTM and ANQGSEA. The CDR3 contains 14 residues. Trimming stripped 6 bases from V and 1 base from J, with 10 bases between. The CDR3 DNA is TGCAGCGTGCAAGGGGCGTCTGGGGCCAACGTCCTGACTTTC. The encoded protein is CSVQGASGANVLTF.

J is TRBJ2-1 and V is TRBV30; 11 nucleotides agree with TRBD2. The V gene's germline CDR1 is GTSNPN and CDR2 SVGIG (reference sequence). This CDR3 spans 15 amino acids. With 2 bases clipped from V and 6 bases from J, the junction kept 6 bases outside the gene matches. CDR3: CAWSPSGRLGNEQFF. CDR3 nucleotides: TGTGCCTGGAGTCCTAGCGGGAGGCTGGGCAATGAGCAGTTCTTC.

Only one count was recorded for this clone. The chain combines TRBV4-2 with TRBJ1-6, with unresolved D. Per the germline V gene, CDR1 is LGHNA and CDR2 is YNFKEQ. V was trimmed by 0 bases and J by 10 bases, leaving 19 bases between them. The length of the CDR3 is 17 residues. The CDR3 coding sequence is TGTGCCAGCAGCCAAGATGGTCGTGCGGGCATAGAGTCACCCCTCCACTTT. The encoded protein is CASSQDGRAGIESPLHF.